In its sample, the clone carrying this TCR beta chain was seen many times. The source of the sample is a study of response to subunit inactivated influenza vaccine. MiXCR, run by TCRdb on the RT-PCR reads, gives a single entry per CDR3 protein. Here the sample spans some 180,000 distinct CDR3 sequences, roughly 8.7% being singletons. Germline V gene data show CDR1 as MNHEY and CDR2 as SVGAGI. V shed 2 bases, J shed 0 bases, and the junction held 4 bases outside the gene matches. The CDR3 totals 15 residues. Sequencing used non-naive T cells sorted from PBMCs, obtained on the day of vaccination. The receptor was isolated from a man aged 50-59 years who received an inactivated influenza vaccine. The chain couples TRBV6-5 to TRBJ2-7; TRBD1 matches at 7 bases. CDR3 in DNA: TGTGCCAGCAGTTACGGGGCAGGGGGCTCCTACGAGCAGTACTTC. Translated: CASSYGAGGSYEQYF.